The 4 T cell receptor beta chains in this list originate from one sample, sequenced in a study of blood T cell repertoires in COVID-19. Produced via immunoSEQ multiplex PCR; TCRdb's table is partial and in-frame only. The sample comprises 150,000 to 200,000 clones, roughly 81% of which are singletons, and 9.5% to 15% rests with the top ten. Sample: peripheral blood. All receptors come from a woman older than 75 with COVID-19, enrolled during active disease.

CDR3 residues: CASSVAGGVGETQYF. The CDR3 DNA follows: TGTGCCAGCAGCGTAGCCGGGGGAGTAGGAGAGACCCAGTACTTC. The genes are TRBV9 and TRBJ2-5; D is possibly TRBD2 (6 bases). The CDR3 runs 15 residues. Per the germline V gene, CDR1 is SGDLS and CDR2 is YYNGEE. V lost 0 bases, J lost 4 bases, and 13 bases lay in between.

The genes are TRBV14 and TRBJ1-1, with D uncertain. From germline, CDR1 is SGHDN and CDR2 FVKESK. Trimming removed 3 bases from V and 6 bases from J, with 17 bases in between. The CDR3 consists of 15 residues. As DNA, the CDR3 is TGTGCCAGCAGCCAGATACGCCGAGGGCTTGCTGAAGCTTTCTTT. Its translation is CASSQIRRGLAEAFF. The full variable domain, in which reference TRBV14 and TRBJ1-1 provide the parts outside the CDR3, is EAGVTQFPSHSVIEKGQTVTLRCDPISGHDNLYWYRRVMGKEIKFLLHFVKESKQDESGMPNNRFLAERTGGTYSTLKVQPAELEDSGVYFCASSQIRRGLAEAFFGQGTRLTVV.

The rearrangement uses TRBV4-1 and TRBJ1-1, with D perhaps matching TRBD1 (6 bases). V dropped 6 bases and J dropped 2 bases, with 13 bases sitting between them. The V gene's germline CDR1 is MGHRA and CDR2 YSYEKL. CDR3 size: 14 residues. CDR3 nucleotide sequence: TGCGCCAGCAGGAGGACAGCACGTAACACTGAAGCTTTCTTT. This encodes CASRRTARNTEAFF.

The genes are TRBV2 and TRBJ2-7, with 8 bases aligning to TRBD1. This CDR3 comprises 14 residues. Germline CDR1 reads SNHLY; CDR2 reads FYNNEI. The V gene end was trimmed by 7 bases and the J gene end by 0 bases; junction bases not matched to a gene: 5. CDR3 sequence: CASKRTGSSYEQYF. DNA of the CDR3: TGTGCCAGCAAAAGGACAGGGAGCTCCTACGAGCAGTACTTC.